The 23 T cell receptor beta chains in this list originate from one sample, sequenced in a study of regulatory T cells in long-lasting Graves disease. The time point denotes: newly diagnosed GD, antithyroid drugs for less than 3 months. PBMCs were the source of the RNA used for TCR sequencing. TCR beta libraries were built with iRepertoire HTBI primers and Arm-PCR of CDR3 regions. One entry per CDR3 protein, called by TCRdb with MiXCR from the multiplex PCR reads. The top ten hold roughly 9.7% of the sample, which has about 540,000 distinct CDR3 sequences, approximately 13% seen once. This sample also appeared in a second study, on T cells in Graves' hyperthyroidism and ophthalmopathy.

The sequenced sample was peripheral blood mononuclear cells (PBMCs), obtained at new diagnosis, from a patient treated with antithyroid drugs. The source of these receptors is a man aged 25-45 years with Graves disease.

As concerns this clonotype: The final CDR3 position lacks the conserved phenylalanine or tryptophan, pointing to a likely read error. The chain carries TRBV7-2 and TRBJ2-1; TRBD2 agrees at 11 bases. The germline V gene encodes CDR1 SGHTA and CDR2 FQGNSA. V lost 1 base, J lost 1 base, and 3 bases stayed unmatched. This CDR3 contains 17 residues. The CDR3 DNA is TGTGCCAGCAGCTTAGATTGGACTAGCGGGTCCTACAATGAGCAGTTCCTC. It translates to CASSLDWTSGSYNEQFL.

This clonotype is a singleton in its sample. This may arise from a read error, as a much more abundant clone is one base away. J is TRBJ2-5 and V is TRBV24-1; the match to TRBD2 covers 10 bases. Per the germline V gene, CDR1 is KGHDR and CDR2 is SFDVKD. The CDR3 spans 14 residues. DNA for the CDR3: TGTGCCACCAGTGATTCTAGCGGGAGAGAGACCCGGTACTTC. Amino acid sequence: CATSDSSGRETRYF.

This clonotype was counted ten times or more. This chain uses TRBV5-5 with TRBJ1-1; D gene uncertain. V was cut by 2 bases and J by 1 base, with 12 bases left in between. There are 15 residues in the CDR3. Germline CDR1 and CDR2: SGHKS and YYEKEE (reference sequence). CDR3 protein: CASSFLIGQNTEAFF. The CDR3 nucleotides read TGTGCCAGCAGCTTCTTGATTGGCCAGAACACTGAAGCTTTCTTT.

This clonotype was observed a few times. The CDR3 region has the DNA TGCAGTGCTATATCCAACGGACTAGCGGGAGGGCTAGAGACCCAGTACTTC. It yields the protein CSAISNGLAGGLETQYF. The chain carries TRBV20-1 and TRBJ2-5; 15 bases are shared with TRBD2. This CDR3 contains 17 residues. Losses at the gene ends were 4 bases for V and 4 bases for J; bases not matched to a gene: 10. Germline CDR1 is DFQATT and CDR2 is SNEGSKA (reference sequence).

A word on this clonotype: Just one base apart from a much larger clone, this may be a read error. The chain employs TRBV11-2 and TRBJ2-2; either TRBD1 or TRBD2 may fit D (5 bases each). Germline V gene lookup returns CDR1 SGHAT and CDR2 FQNNGV. The CDR3 sequence is 15 residues long. This CDR3 reads CASSFLDIGTGEPFF. The CDR3 DNA reads TGTGCCAGCAGCTTCCTTGACATCGGGACCGGGGAGCCGTTTTTT.

This clonotype was observed at least ten times. The chain has TRBV12-3 or TRBV12-4 and TRBJ1-6, with 9 bases lining up with TRBD1. V gave up 0 bases and J gave up 8 bases; unmatched junction bases: 5. The CDR3 has 16 amino acids. The CDR3 DNA sequence: TGTGCCAGCAGTTTAGCGACAGGGGGTTCGTATTCACCCCTCCACTTT. Protein: CASSLATGGSYSPLHF.

In this sample, this clonotype turned up many times. This chain links TRBV12-3 or TRBV12-4 with TRBJ2-7; 9 nucleotides agree with TRBD1. The CDR3 totals 13 residues. Trimming cost V 6 bases and J 4 bases; bases outside gene matches: 4. The CDR3 sequence: CASRSGQGYEQYF. The CDR3 DNA sequence: TGTGCCAGCAGATCAGGACAGGGGTACGAGCAGTACTTC.

Many counts were recorded for this clonotype. The chain is built from TRBV11-2 and TRBJ2-1, with D possibly TRBD1 on 5 matching bases. Trimming took 1 base from V and 4 from J, leaving 11 bases between them. The CDR3 extends over 15 amino acids. Germline CDR1 is SGHAT and CDR2 is FQNNGV. This chain's CDR3 is CASSLAWGGYNEQFF. For the CDR3, the DNA is TGTGCCAGCAGCTTAGCGTGGGGCGGTTACAATGAGCAGTTCTTC.

In this sample, this clonotype turned up many times. The chain recombines TRBV6-1 with TRBJ2-7; 8 positions agree with TRBD2. The CDR3 loop spans 13 amino acids. V lost 8 bases and J lost 3; bases outside the gene matches: 6. Germline values: CDR1 MNHNS, CDR2 SASEGT. The CDR3 nucleotides read TGTGCCAGCTCGGCGGGGGGAGTCTACGAGCAGTACTTC. The encoded protein is CASSAGGVYEQYF.

This clonotype was detected ten times or more. The V call is TRBV20-1, the J call TRBJ2-7, with D perhaps being TRBD1 or TRBD2 (5 bases each). Trimming took 5 bases from V and 3 from J, leaving 17 bases between them. The CDR3 contains 14 residues. In germline, CDR1 is DFQATT, CDR2 SNEGSKA (reference sequence). CDR3 sequence reads: CSAPGQMGVYEQYF. As DNA, the CDR3 is TGCAGTGCTCCGGGCCAAATGGGGGTCTACGAGCAGTACTTC.

In its sample, this clonotype was seen many times. The V call is TRBV10-3, the J call TRBJ2-7; 11 nucleotides line up with TRBD2. Germline V CDR1 and CDR2: ENHRY, SYGVKD. The CDR3 runs to 14 residues. With 6 bases clipped from V and 5 bases from J, the junction kept 6 bases outside the gene matches. The CDR3 loop is CAISLAGGRNEQYF. The DNA for the CDR3 is TGTGCCATCAGCCTAGCGGGAGGACGGAACGAGCAGTACTTC.

J is TRBJ2-7 and V is TRBV6-1; 10 bases match TRBD1. Germline V CDR1 and CDR2: MNHNS, SASEGT. The CDR3 totals 14 residues. Unmatched junction bases numbered 3, after V lost 5 bases and J lost 2 bases. DNA of the CDR3: TGTGCCAGCAGTCGACAGGGGGCACCCTACGAGCAGTACTTC. It codes for CASSRQGAPYEQYF.

Ten or more counts support this clonotype. This rearrangement joins TRBV11-2 to TRBJ2-1, with a weak D call TRBD2 (6 bases). The CDR3 has 15 residues. Germline loops: CDR1 SGHAT, CDR2 FQNNGV. V lost 1 base and J 6 bases, leaving 13 bases between the germline ends. CDR3 amino acids: CASSLAGLPTNEQFF. As DNA, the CDR3 is TGTGCCAGCAGCTTAGCGGGACTGCCGACCAATGAGCAGTTCTTC.

This clonotype was observed at least ten times. CDR3 nucleotide sequence: TGTGCCACCAGTGAGCTGGCTGTCGGGGGGCACCACCAAGAGACCCAGTACTTC. This gives the protein CATSELAVGGHHQETQYF. The chain uses TRBV24-1 and TRBJ2-5; maybe TRBD2 (7 bases). Germline CDR1 KGHDR, CDR2 SFDVKD. The CDR3 consists of 18 residues. The V gene lost 4 bases and the J gene lost 0 bases, with 20 bases spanning the gap.

This clonotype has only a few counts. The chain carries TRBV5-1 and TRBJ2-5; a weak D match, TRBD1 (6 bases). Between the trimmed V and J ends, which lost 6 bases and 3 bases, there was a span of 18 bases. The CDR3 sequence is 15 residues long. The germline V gene encodes CDR1 SGHRS and CDR2 YFSETQ. The CDR3 here is CASKRRTAGEETQYF. The CDR3, as DNA: TGCGCCAGCAAGCGGCGCACCGCAGGGGAAGAGACCCAGTACTTC.

There are many counts of this clonotype. The chain couples TRBV29-1 to TRBJ2-3, with 8 bases that match TRBD1. Unmatched junction bases numbered 6, after V lost 6 bases and J lost 4 bases. The CDR3 covers 13 residues. Germline V lookup: CDR1 SQVTM, CDR2 ANQGSEA. The CDR3: CSVARGRADTQYF. CDR3 nucleotides: TGCAGCGTGGCCAGGGGGCGAGCAGATACGCAGTATTTT.

This clonotype was seen repeatedly, ten times or more. A junction end diverges from the germline sequence, so it may reflect a read error. V gene TRBV18 combines with J gene TRBJ1-2, with D possibly being TRBD1 (5 bases). The CDR3 runs 13 residues. Germline assignment: CDR1 KGHSH and CDR2 LQKENI. CDR3 DNA sequence: TGCGCCAGCAGCCAAGATCGGGGGTATGGCTACACCTTC. Encoded protein: CASSQDRGYGYTF.

This clonotype appeared many times. V and J are TRBV7-9 and TRBJ2-1; 9 bases fit TRBD2. The CDR3 consists of 14 residues. V trimming: 6 bases; J trimming: 4 bases; junction bases outside the gene matches: 4. The germline V gene encodes CDR1 SEHNR and CDR2 FQNEAQ (reference sequence). The CDR3 coding sequence is TGTGCCAGCAGGGCGGGAGGGCCTTACAATGAGCAGTTCTTC. This encodes CASRAGGPYNEQFF.

This clonotype was seen at least ten times. V and J are TRBV20-1 and TRBJ2-7; the match to TRBD2 covers 8 bases. Germline CDR1 DFQATT, CDR2 SNEGSKA (reference sequence). This CDR3 comprises 15 residues. V lost 3 bases to trimming and J lost 5 bases; unmatched junction nucleotides: 12. Here the CDR3 reads CSASPLGLVADEQYF. CDR3 in DNA: TGCAGTGCTAGCCCTTTGGGACTAGTGGCCGACGAGCAGTACTTC.

This clonotype was recorded many times. V usage is TRBV2 and J usage is TRBJ2-5; TRBD2 matches 14 bases. Looked up from germline, CDR1 is SNHLY and CDR2 is FYNNEI. V shed 4 bases, J shed 3 bases, and the junction held 4 bases outside the gene matches. The CDR3 runs 16 residues. This CDR3 reads CASSAGTSGREETQYF. CDR3 nucleotides: TGTGCCAGCAGTGCCGGGACTAGCGGGAGAGAAGAGACCCAGTACTTC. Combining the CDR3 with reference TRBV2 and TRBJ2-5 gives the whole variable domain EPEVTQTPSHQVTQMGQEVILRCVPISNHLYFYWYRQILGQKVEFLVSFYNNEISEKSEIFDDQFSVERPDGSNFTLKIRSTKLEDSAMYFCASSAGTSGREETQYFGPGTRLLVL.

This clonotype was counted between two and nine times. The chain combines TRBV19 with TRBJ1-1, with TRBD1 matching 9 bases. The trim removed 0 bases at V and 8 bases at J, leaving 4 bases unmatched. The CDR3 spans 14 residues. The V gene's germline CDR1 is LNHDA and CDR2 SQIVND (reference sequence). This CDR3 reads CASSIEVGQGEAFF. In DNA, the CDR3 is TGTGCCAGTAGTATAGAAGTGGGACAGGGCGAAGCTTTCTTT.

This clonotype has just a few counts. This rearrangement joins TRBV5-1 to TRBJ2-3; TRBD2 is a possible D gene (5 bases). Trimming cost V 0 bases and J 4 bases, with 15 bases left between them. The CDR3 is made up of 16 amino acids. Germline loops: CDR1 SGHRS, CDR2 YFSETQ. CDR3 in DNA: TGCGCCAGCAGCTTGGCCGGTCGTGAGGAGGCAGATACGCAGTATTTT. Amino acids: CASSLAGREEADTQYF.

Of note for this clonotype: A much larger clone differs from this one at a single base, so this may be a read error. The rearrangement joins TRBV6-6 to TRBJ1-1; 7 bases are a match to TRBD1. The CDR3 runs to 16 residues. Germline V gene lookup returns CDR1 MNHNY and CDR2 SVGAGI (reference sequence). The CDR3 protein is CASSYSTGWLSTVAFF. CDR3 sequence (DNA): TGTGCCAGCAGTTACTCGACAGGGTGGTTGAGCACTGTAGCTTTCTTT.